Below, one T cell receptor (beta chain) is given with its context. This record belongs to a study of blood T cell repertoires in COVID-19. At the level of the study: Whether acute or convalescent, the COVID-19 samples came from the United States, Italy and Spain. From T cells, B-cell-depleted T cells, or PBMCs came the material, which was cDNA or gDNA.

This CDR3 is built from 14 residues. Trimming shortened V by 5 bases and J by 1 base, and 12 bases separated the two germline ends. Looked up from germline, CDR1 is SGHTA and CDR2 is FQGNSA. Assay used: immunoSEQ multiplex PCR; TCRdb lists only in-frame clones, some missing. The repertoire consists of roughly 350,000 clones, with 85% to 90% occurring once and the leading ten covering 3% to 4%. This sequence was found in a woman aged 45-60 years with active or convalescent COVID-19. Sequencing used peripheral blood. The chain is built from TRBV7-2 and TRBJ2-7; D is possibly TRBD2 (5 bases). The CDR3 loop reads CASSARSGSYEQYF. As DNA, the CDR3 is TGTGCCAGCAGCGCCAGGTCGGGGTCCTACGAGCAGTACTTC.